Listed below are T cell receptor beta chains from one sample, sequenced in a study of cytomegalovirus exposure and HLA in healthy donors. Generated by immunoSEQ multiplex PCR, the TCRdb table keeps only in-frame clones and is missing some. The sample lists some 100,000 clones; roughly 80% were seen once. The sample was PBMCs. The receptors were sampled from a girl aged 2-10 years in good health and CMV-seropositive. The CDR3 runs from the conserved cysteine through the conserved F or W. The order of the fields is V gene, J gene, D gene, clone size, CDR3 DNA, CDR3 protein. The D gene is left open where the match is weak. The listing skips clone size in some rows; elsewhere it reads once, few, many or a size class.

>TRBV5-6|TRBJ2-1|TRBD2|-
TGTGCCAGCAGCTTTTCGGGAGGGTTTGGGGTAGTCAACCTCAATGAGCAGTTCTTC
CASSFSGGFGVVNLNEQFF
>TRBV7-8|TRBJ1-3|-|-
TGTGCCAGCAGCCCACAACCCCGACAGGAAAACCGAAACACCATATATTTT
CASSPQPRQENRNTIYF
>TRBV7-9|TRBJ1-1|TRBD1|-
TGTGCCAGCAGCGCCGGACAGGGGTACGAGACTTTCTTT
CASSAGQGYETFF
>TRBV7-9|TRBJ2-1|-|-
TGTGCCAGCAGCTTACAGCGGACTCTGTACAATGAGCAGTTCTTC
CASSLQRTLYNEQFF
>TRBV5-1|TRBJ2-5|-|-
TGCGCCAGCAGCGCGGCGTTGGAAGAGACCCAGTACTTC
CASSAALEETQYF
>TRBV10-2|TRBJ2-7|-|-
TGCGCCAGCAGTGAGTTATCGGAGCAGTACTTC
CASSELSEQYF
>TRBV5-1|TRBJ2-7|TRBD1|-
TGCGCCAGCAGCGGACAGGAGAGGTACGAGCAGTACTTC
CASSGQERYEQYF
>TRBV28|TRBJ2-7|TRBD1|-
TGTGCCAGCAGTTGGCGTCGGGACAGTAAATCCTACGAGCAGTACTTC
CASSWRRDSKSYEQYF
>TRBV19|TRBJ2-7|TRBD1|-
TGTGCCAGTAGTATGCAGGGGACAGGGTACCACGAGCAGTACTTC
CASSMQGTGYHEQYF
>TRBV4-1|TRBJ1-2|TRBD1|-
TGCGCCAGCAGCCCCCCGATGAGGGACAGCCTCTATGGCTACACCTTC
CASSPPMRDSLYGYTF
>TRBV5-6|TRBJ1-5|TRBD1|-
TGTGCCAGCAGCTTTTACAGGGGATTAAAACAGCCCCAGCATTTT
CASSFYRGLKQPQHF
>TRBV29-1|TRBJ2-7|-|-
TGCAGCGCCCGGACAGGGACTACCTACGAGCAGTACTTC
CSARTGTTYEQYF
>TRBV14|TRBJ2-5|TRBD1|once
TGTGCCAGCGGACAGGGGGCAGAGACCCAGTACTTC
CASGQGAETQYF
>TRBV28|TRBJ1-2|-|-
TGTGCCAGCAGTCTCCTTACGGGAGATACGGGCTACACCTTC
CASSLLTGDTGYTF
>TRBV11-2|TRBJ2-1|-|-
TGTGCCAGCAGCTTAAGGGCGGGCGCCTCCTACAATGAGCAGTTCTTC
CASSLRAGASYNEQFF
>TRBV30|TRBJ2-2|-|few
TGTGCCTGTTCACGGGACATTAAAAACACCGGGGAGCTGTTTTTT
CACSRDIKNTGELFF
>TRBV5-4|TRBJ2-3|TRBD2|-
TGTGCCAGCAGCTTGATGACTAGCGGGAGAGATACGCAGTATTTT
CASSLMTSGRDTQYF
>TRBV18|TRBJ1-1|TRBD1|-
TGTGCCAGCTCACAACAGGGGACTGAAGCTTTCTTT
CASSQQGTEAFF
>TRBV4-1|TRBJ1-5|-|-
TGCGCCAGCAGCCAAGTTATCGGGTTTTATTCGGACAGCAATAGCAATCAGCCCCAGCATTTT
CASSQVIGFYSDSNSNQPQHF
>TRBV28|TRBJ1-2|TRBD1|-
TGTGCCAGCACCGGACAGGGGGCGAGCTACACCTTC
CASTGQGASYTF
>TRBV28|TRBJ2-3|TRBD2|-
TGTGCCAGCAGTGGACTAGCGGGAGGCACAGATACGCAGTATTTT
CASSGLAGGTDTQYF
>TRBV4-3|TRBJ2-3|-|-
TGCGCCAGCAGCCCTGGAGGGGCGGCAGATACGCAGTATTTT
CASSPGGAADTQYF
>TRBV10-3|TRBJ2-5|TRBD1|-
TGTGCCATCAGTGGGACAGGGAGAGAGACCCAGTACTTC
CAISGTGRETQYF
>TRBV28|TRBJ2-2|TRBD2|-
TGTGCCAGCAGGAGACCTGTACGACTAGCCCCCACCGGGGAGCTGTTTTTT
CASRRPVRLAPTGELFF
>TRBV9|TRBJ2-7|TRBD2|-
TGTGCCAGCAGCGTAGGCGGGAGTACCTACGAGCAGTACTTC
CASSVGGSTYEQYF
>TRBV6-6|TRBJ1-4|-|-
TGTGCCAGCAGTTACTCGAAACCAGGCCCAAATGAAAAACTGTTTTTT
CASSYSKPGPNEKLFF
>TRBV28|TRBJ1-4|-|-
TGTGCCAGCAGTTTCCTAGGGGTGGGTAATGAAAAACTGTTTTTT
CASSFLGVGNEKLFF
>TRBV25-1|TRBJ2-7|-|-
TGTGCCAGCAGTGGAACAGGGAAGCAGTACTTC
CASSGTGKQYF
>TRBV4-1|TRBJ2-3|TRBD1|-
TGCGCCAGCAGCCGCCTTACTGACAGGGTCGGCCCAGATACGCAGTATTTT
CASSRLTDRVGPDTQYF
>TRBV11-2|TRBJ1-1|-|few
TGTGCCAGCAGCTTAGATCGGAACACTGAAGCTTTCTTT
CASSLDRNTEAFF
>TRBV5-1|TRBJ2-7|TRBD2|-
TGCGCCAGCAGCTCCTTAGGCGGGAGTTTTTACGAGCAGTACTTC
CASSSLGGSFYEQYF
>TRBV6-1|TRBJ2-3|TRBD2|once
TGTGCCAGCAGTTTTTTAGCGGGATACACAGATACGCAGTATTTT
CASSFLAGYTDTQYF
>TRBV4-1|TRBJ1-1|-|-
TGCGCCAGCAGCCAAGAAGACAGAAGGAACACTGAAGCTTTCTTT
CASSQEDRRNTEAFF
>TRBV29-1|TRBJ2-1|-|-
TGCAGCGTCGGTAGAGGTGTTGAGCAGTTCTTC
CSVGRGVEQFF